Included here is one T cell receptor (beta chain) sequence, with context. As yet, its antigen is unknown. The CDR3 totals 15 residues. Per the germline V gene, CDR1 is SGHAT and CDR2 is FQDESV (reference sequence). Trimming took 2 bases from V and 5 from J; bases not matched to a gene: 7. The sample belongs to a study of cytomegalovirus exposure and HLA in healthy donors. Points from the study as a whole: According to the study, 160 or so TCR beta chains were cytomegalovirus-associated. In an earlier analysis, most TCR beta V segments were productive about 87% or about 30% of the time. As was reported, the HLA-A and HLA-B alleles of most subjects were accurately predicted from TCR beta sequences.

Primers for the PCR totalled 60 Vbeta and 13 Jbeta. Original handling: Unique TCR beta chains numbered 60 million to 100 million in a later analysis, with 10 million to 14 million shared. The protocol was immunoSEQ multiplex PCR, while the TCRdb copy is restricted to in-frame clones and leaves out a portion. Clone size and V and J calls were adopted from that table, with D and trimming inferred from the DNA. The data show about 130,000 clones, about 75% seen once. The receptor's source is a man in his thirties or forties in good health and CMV-seronegative. The sample comprised PBMCs. This chain uses TRBV11-1 with TRBJ1-2; TRBD1 agrees at 8 bases. CDR3 region: CASSLQGAGPYGYTF. The CDR3 DNA is TGTGCCAGCAGCTTACAGGGGGCTGGTCCTTATGGCTACACCTTC.